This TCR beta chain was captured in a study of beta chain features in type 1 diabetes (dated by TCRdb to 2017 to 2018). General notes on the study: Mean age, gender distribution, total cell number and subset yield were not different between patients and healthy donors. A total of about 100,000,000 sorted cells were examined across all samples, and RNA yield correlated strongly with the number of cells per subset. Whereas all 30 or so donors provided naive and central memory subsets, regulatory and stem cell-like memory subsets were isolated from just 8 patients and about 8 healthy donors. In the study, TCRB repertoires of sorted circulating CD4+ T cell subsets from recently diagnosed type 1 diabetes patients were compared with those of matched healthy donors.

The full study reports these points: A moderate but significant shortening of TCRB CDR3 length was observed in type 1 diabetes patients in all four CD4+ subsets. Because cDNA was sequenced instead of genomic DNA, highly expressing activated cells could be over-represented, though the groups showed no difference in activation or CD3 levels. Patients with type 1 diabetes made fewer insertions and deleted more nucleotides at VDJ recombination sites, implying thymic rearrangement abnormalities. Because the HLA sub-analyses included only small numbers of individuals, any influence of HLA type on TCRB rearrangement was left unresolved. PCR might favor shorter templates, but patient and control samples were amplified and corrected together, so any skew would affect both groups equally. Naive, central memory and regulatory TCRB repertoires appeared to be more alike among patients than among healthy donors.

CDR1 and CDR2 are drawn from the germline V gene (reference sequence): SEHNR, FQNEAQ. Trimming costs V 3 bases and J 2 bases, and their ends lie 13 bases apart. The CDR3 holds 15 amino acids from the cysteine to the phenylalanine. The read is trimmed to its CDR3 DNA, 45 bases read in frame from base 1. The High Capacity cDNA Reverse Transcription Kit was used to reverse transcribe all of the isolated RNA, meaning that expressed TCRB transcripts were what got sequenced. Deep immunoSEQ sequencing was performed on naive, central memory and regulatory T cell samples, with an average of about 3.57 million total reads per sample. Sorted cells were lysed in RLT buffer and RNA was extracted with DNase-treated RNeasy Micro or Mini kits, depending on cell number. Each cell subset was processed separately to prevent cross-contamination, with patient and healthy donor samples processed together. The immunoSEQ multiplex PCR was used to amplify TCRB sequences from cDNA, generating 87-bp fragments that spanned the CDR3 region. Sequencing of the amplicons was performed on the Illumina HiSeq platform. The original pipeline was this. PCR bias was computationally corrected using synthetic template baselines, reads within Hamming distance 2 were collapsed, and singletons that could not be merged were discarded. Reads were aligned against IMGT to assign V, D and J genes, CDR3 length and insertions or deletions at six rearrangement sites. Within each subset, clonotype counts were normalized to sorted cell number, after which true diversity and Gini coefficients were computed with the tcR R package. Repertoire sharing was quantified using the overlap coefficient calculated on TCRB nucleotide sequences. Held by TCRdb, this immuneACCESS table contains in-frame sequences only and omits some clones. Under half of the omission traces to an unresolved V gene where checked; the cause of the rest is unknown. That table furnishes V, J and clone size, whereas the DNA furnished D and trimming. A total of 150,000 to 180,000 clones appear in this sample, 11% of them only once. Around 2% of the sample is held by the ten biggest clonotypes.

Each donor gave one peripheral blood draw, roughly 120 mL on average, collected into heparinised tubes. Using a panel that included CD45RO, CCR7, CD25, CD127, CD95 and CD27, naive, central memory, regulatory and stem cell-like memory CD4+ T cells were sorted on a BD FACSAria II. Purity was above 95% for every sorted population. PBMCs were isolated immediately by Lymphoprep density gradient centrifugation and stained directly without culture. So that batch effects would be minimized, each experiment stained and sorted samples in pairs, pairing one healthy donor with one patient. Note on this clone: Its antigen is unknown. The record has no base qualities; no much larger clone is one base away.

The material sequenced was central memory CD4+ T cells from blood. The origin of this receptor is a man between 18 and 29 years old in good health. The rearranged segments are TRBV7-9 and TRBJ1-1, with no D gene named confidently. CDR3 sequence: CASSFHRQLNTEAFF. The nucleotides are TGTGCCAGCAGCTTCCACCGGCAGTTAAACACTGAAGCTTTCTTT.